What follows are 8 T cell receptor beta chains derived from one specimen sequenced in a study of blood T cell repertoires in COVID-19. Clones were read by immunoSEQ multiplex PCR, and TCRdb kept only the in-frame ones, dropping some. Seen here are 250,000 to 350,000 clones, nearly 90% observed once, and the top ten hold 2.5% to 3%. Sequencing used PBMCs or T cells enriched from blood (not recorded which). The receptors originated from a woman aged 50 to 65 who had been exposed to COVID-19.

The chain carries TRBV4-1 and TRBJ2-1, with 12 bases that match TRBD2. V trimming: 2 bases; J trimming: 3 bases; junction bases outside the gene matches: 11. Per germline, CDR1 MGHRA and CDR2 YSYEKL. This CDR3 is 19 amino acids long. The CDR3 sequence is CASSQSWASGGAVYNEQFF. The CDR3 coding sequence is TGCGCCAGCAGCCAAAGCTGGGCTAGCGGGGGGGCCGTCTACAATGAGCAGTTCTTC.

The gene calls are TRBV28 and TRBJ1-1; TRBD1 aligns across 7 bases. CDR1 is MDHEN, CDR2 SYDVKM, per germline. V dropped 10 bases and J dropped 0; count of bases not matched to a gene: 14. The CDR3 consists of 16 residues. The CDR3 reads CATTQHSGTVNTEAFF. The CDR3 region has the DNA TGTGCCACCACTCAGCACTCCGGGACAGTGAACACTGAAGCTTTCTTT.

The CDR3 region is CASSGPGQGGGLEFF. In nucleotides, the CDR3 is TGTGCCAGTAGTGGGCCGGGACAGGGGGGAGGGTTGGAGTTCTTC. The chain couples TRBV19 to TRBJ2-1, with 11 bases fitting TRBD1. V was clipped by 5 bases and J by 14 bases; unmatched bases: 14. CDR1 and CDR2 (germline): LNHDA, SQIVND (reference sequence). The CDR3 runs 15 residues.

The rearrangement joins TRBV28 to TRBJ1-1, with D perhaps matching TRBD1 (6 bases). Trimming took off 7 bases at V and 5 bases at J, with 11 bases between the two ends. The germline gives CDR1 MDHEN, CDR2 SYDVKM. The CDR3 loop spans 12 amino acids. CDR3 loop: CASTGQSTEAFF. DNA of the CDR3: TGTGCCAGCACTGGACAGTCAACTGAAGCTTTCTTT.

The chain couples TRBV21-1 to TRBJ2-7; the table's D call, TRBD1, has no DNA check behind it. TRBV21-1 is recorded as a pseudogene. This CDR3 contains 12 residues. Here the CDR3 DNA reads TGTGCCAGCAGTACAGGGTCTTACGAGCAGTACTTC. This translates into CASSTGSYEQYF.

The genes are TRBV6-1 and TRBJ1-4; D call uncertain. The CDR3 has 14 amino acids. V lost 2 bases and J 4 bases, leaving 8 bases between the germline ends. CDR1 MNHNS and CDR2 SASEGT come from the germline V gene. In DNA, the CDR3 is TGTGCCAGCAGTGAACCAGGACTTAATGAAAAACTGTTTTTT. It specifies CASSEPGLNEKLFF.

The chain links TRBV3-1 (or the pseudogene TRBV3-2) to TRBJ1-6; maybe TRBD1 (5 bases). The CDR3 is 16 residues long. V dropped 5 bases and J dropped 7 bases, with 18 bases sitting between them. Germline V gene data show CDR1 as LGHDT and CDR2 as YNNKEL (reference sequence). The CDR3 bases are TGTGCCAGCAGCGCCCAGGCGGGGGGGAGGAATTCACCCCTCCACTTT. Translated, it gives CASSAQAGGRNSPLHF.

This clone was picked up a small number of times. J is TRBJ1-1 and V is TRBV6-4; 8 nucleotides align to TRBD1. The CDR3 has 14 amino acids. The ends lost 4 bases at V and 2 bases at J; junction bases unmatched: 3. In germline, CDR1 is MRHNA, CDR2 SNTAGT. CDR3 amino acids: CASSVSGGNTEAFF. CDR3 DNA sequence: TGTGCCAGCAGTGTTTCAGGGGGCAACACTGAAGCTTTCTTT.